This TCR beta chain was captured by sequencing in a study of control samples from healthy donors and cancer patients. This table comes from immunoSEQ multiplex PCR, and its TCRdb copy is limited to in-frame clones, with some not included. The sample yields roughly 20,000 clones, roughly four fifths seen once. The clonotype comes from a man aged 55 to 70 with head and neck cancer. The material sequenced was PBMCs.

For the CDR3, the DNA is TGTGCCAGCAGTTTTGGTAGCGGGAGAAGCGATGAGCAGTTCTTC. Residues: CASSFGSGRSDEQFF. The V gene is TRBV6-5, the J gene TRBJ2-1; 9 nucleotides align to TRBD2. The CDR3 runs 15 residues. Germline CDR1 is MNHEY and CDR2 is SVGAGI. The trim removed 4 bases at V and 8 bases at J, leaving 9 bases unmatched.